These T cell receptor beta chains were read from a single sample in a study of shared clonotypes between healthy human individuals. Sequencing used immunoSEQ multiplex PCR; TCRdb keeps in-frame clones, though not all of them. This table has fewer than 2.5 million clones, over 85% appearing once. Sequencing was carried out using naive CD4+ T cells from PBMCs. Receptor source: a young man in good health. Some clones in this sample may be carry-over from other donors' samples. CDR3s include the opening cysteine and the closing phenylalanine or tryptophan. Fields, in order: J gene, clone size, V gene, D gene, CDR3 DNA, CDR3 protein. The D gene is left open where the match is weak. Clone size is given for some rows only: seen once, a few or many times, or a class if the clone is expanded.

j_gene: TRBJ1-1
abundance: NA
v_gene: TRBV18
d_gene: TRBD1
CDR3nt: TGTGCCAGCTCACCGCGGGACAGTTCGAACACTGAAGCTTTCTTT
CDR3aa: CASSPRDSSNTEAFF

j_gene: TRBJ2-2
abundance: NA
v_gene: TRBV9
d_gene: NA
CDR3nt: TGTGCCTCCGGCTGGGGGCTCGACACCGGGGAGCTGTTTTTT
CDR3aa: CASGWGLDTGELFF

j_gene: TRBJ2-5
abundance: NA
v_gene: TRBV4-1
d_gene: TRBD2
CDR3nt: TGCGCCAGCAGCCAAGGGTCGGGGGGGAGTCGAGAGACCCAGTACTTC
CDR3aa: CASSQGSGGSRETQYF

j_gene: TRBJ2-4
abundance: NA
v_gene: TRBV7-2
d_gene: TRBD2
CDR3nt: TGTGCCAGCAGTTATAGCGGGAGGGATGACATTCAGTACTTC
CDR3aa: CASSYSGRDDIQYF

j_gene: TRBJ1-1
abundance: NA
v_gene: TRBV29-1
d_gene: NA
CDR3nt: TGCAGCGTTGAAGATCCGGGGGGAGCTTTCTTT
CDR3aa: CSVEDPGGAFF

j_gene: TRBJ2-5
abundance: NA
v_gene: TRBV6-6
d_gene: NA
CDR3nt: TGTGCCAGCAGCCAACGGGCAGGGCGGGAGACCCAGTACTTC
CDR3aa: CASSQRAGRETQYF

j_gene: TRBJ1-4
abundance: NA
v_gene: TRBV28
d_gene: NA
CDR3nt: TGTGCCAGCCTAAAAGGAGGGGTTAATGAAAAACTGTTTTTT
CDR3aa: CASLKGGVNEKLFF

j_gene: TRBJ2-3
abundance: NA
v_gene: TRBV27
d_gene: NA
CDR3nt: TGTGCCAGCAGTCCCGCCCGAAGCACAGATACGCAGTATTTT
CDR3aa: CASSPARSTDTQYF

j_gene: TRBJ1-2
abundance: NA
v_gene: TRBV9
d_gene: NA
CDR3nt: TGTGCCAGCAGCGTAGGTGGCATCCTAGGGTATGGCTACACCTTC
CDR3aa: CASSVGGILGYGYTF

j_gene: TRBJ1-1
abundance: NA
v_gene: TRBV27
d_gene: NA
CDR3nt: TGTGCCAGCAGTTTAGTCGCCTCAGGGTCAACTGAAGCTTTCTTT
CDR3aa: CASSLVASGSTEAFF

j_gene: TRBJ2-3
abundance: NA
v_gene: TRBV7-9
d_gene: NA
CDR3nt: TGTGCCAGCAGCCCCAGGAGGAGCTCCAAGGAGCAGTATTTT
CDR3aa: CASSPRRSSKEQYF

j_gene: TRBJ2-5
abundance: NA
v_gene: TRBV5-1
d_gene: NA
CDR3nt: TGCGCCAGCAGCTTGGCGCTAGGGACCCAGTACTTC
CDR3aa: CASSLALGTQYF

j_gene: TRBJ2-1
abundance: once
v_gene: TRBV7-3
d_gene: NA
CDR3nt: TGTGCCAGCAGCTCCTCAAGAAATAACAATGAGCAGTTCTTC
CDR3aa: CASSSSRNNNEQFF

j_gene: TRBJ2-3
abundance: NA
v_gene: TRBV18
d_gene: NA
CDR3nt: TGTGCCAGCTCAAACACAGATACGCAGTATTTT
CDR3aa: CASSNTDTQYF

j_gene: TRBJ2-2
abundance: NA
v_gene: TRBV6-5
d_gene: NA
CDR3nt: TGTGCCAGCAGACGACAGCAGACGAACACCGGGGAGCTGTTTTTT
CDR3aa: CASRRQQTNTGELFF

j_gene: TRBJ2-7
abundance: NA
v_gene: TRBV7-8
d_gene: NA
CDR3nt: TGTGCCAGCAGCTTCCGACTAAGCTCCTACGAGCAGTACTTC
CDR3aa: CASSFRLSSYEQYF

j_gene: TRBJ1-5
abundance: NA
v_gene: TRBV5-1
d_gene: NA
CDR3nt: TGCGCCAGCAGCTTGGACCCAACCAATCAGCCCCAGCATTTT
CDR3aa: CASSLDPTNQPQHF

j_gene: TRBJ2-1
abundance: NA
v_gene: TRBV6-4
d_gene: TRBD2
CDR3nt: TGTGCCAGCAGTGACGGACTAGCGGGAGACAATGAGCAGTTCTTC
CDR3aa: CASSDGLAGDNEQFF

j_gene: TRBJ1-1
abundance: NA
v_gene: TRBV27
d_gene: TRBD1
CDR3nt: TGTGCCAGCAGTCCCCTGACAGGGGGCAAGGCTTTCTTT
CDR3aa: CASSPLTGGKAFF

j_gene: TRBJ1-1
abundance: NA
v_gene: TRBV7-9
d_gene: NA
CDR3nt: TGTGCCAGCAGCTCGAGGTTCGGGACCCAGAACACTGAAGCTTTCTTT
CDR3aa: CASSSRFGTQNTEAFF

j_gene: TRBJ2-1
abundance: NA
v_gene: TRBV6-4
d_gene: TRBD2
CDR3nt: TGTGCCAGCAGTGCCGGGACTAGCGGGAGTGGGGAGCAGTTCTTC
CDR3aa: CASSAGTSGSGEQFF

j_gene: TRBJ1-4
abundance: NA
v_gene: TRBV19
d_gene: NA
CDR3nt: TGTGCCAGTAGGGAACGGCAGAGTAATGAAAAACTGTTTTTT
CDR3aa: CASRERQSNEKLFF

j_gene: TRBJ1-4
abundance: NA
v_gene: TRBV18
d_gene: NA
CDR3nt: TGTGCCAGCTCATTCTACAGGGCCTCGGGGGAAAAACTGTTTTTT
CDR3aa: CASSFYRASGEKLFF

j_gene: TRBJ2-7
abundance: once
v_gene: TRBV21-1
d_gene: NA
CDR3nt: TGTGCCAGCCCCCTCGTGGACGAGCAGTACTTC
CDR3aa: CASPLVDEQYF

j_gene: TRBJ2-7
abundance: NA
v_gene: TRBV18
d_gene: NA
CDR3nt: TGTGCCAGCTCACCTTCCGGCCTAAGCTCCTACGAGCAGTACTTC
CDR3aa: CASSPSGLSSYEQYF